This entry lists 20 T cell receptor beta chains sequenced from one sample in a study of cytomegalovirus exposure and HLA in healthy donors. The primer mix had 60 Vbeta and 13 Jbeta primers. The repertoire was sequenced with immunoSEQ multiplex PCR; TCRdb's copy has only in-frame clones and lacks some. This sample has 130,000 or so clones, with roughly 74% found just once. The material sequenced was PBMCs. The receptor source for this set is a man aged 35 to 55 in good health and CMV-seropositive.

This chain joins TRBV27 and TRBJ1-1; 7 bases map to TRBD1. The CDR3 consists of 14 residues. J was trimmed by 2 bases and V by 3 bases; bases with no gene match: 3. Germline V gene data show CDR1 as MNHEY and CDR2 as SMNVEV (reference sequence). The CDR3 DNA reads TGTGCCAGCAGTTTGTACAGGGGCAACACTGAAGCTTTCTTT. Its protein is CASSLYRGNTEAFF.

The genes are TRBV5-4 and TRBJ2-5, with TRBD2 identical over 8 bases. With 4 bases clipped from V and 5 bases from J, the junction kept 10 bases outside the gene matches. The CDR3 extends over 15 amino acids. Germline V gene lookup returns CDR1 SGHNT and CDR2 YYREEE (reference sequence). For the CDR3, the DNA is TGTGCCAGCAGCCCCGGAGTAGCGGGGCCCGAGACCCAGTACTTC. This sequence encodes CASSPGVAGPETQYF.

This chain links TRBV6-1 with TRBJ2-1, with D maybe TRBD2 (7 bases). The V gene's germline CDR1 is MNHNS and CDR2 SASEGT. This CDR3 has 12 residues. The V gene lost 6 bases and the J gene lost 10 bases, with 13 bases spanning the gap. CDR3 in amino acids: CASRRGGREQFF. The CDR3 DNA sequence: TGTGCCAGCAGGCGCGGGGGCCGCGAGCAGTTCTTC.

The chain joins TRBV4-1 to TRBJ2-2; D might be TRBD1 (6 bases). With 1 base removed from V and 6 bases from J, the gap between germline ends came to 18 bases. Germline V gene lookup returns CDR1 MGHRA and CDR2 YSYEKL. The CDR3 length is 17 residues. The CDR3 coding sequence is TGCGCCAGCAGCCAAGTGCAGGGGACGAACCTTGCCGGGGAGCTGTTTTTT. Its translation: CASSQVQGTNLAGELFF.

The chain employs TRBV19 and TRBJ1-5; TRBD1 aligns across 8 bases. Trimming removed 5 bases from V and 4 bases from J; junction bases left unmatched: 10. Germline CDR1 is LNHDA and CDR2 is SQIVND (reference sequence). The CDR3 totals 16 residues. DNA of the CDR3: TGTGCCAGTAGTGGAGCTCGGACAGGGTTAAATCAGCCCCAGCATTTT. Translation gives CASSGARTGLNQPQHF.

This rearrangement joins TRBV27 to TRBJ2-7; D may be TRBD2 (6 bases). There are 18 residues in the CDR3. V was pared by 5 bases and J by 2 bases, with 25 bases between. CDR1 and CDR2 (germline): MNHEY, SMNVEV (reference sequence). CDR3 sequence (DNA): TGTGCCAGCAGTCCACCCCAAATCGCAGCGGGCTTTACCTACGAGCAGTACTTC. It is translated as CASSPPQIAAGFTYEQYF.

V and J are TRBV27 and TRBJ2-7, with 14 bases matching TRBD2. V lost 3 bases and J lost 4; bases outside the gene matches: 2. CDR3 size: 15 residues. The V gene's germline CDR1 is MNHEY and CDR2 SMNVEV (reference sequence). This CDR3 reads CASSFRTSGRYEQYF. CDR3 nucleotide sequence: TGTGCCAGCAGTTTTAGGACTAGCGGGAGGTACGAGCAGTACTTC.

This clone appeared a single time. J is TRBJ2-1 and V is TRBV19; D not certain. The V gene lost 0 bases and the J gene lost 12 bases, with 12 bases spanning the gap. The germline gives CDR1 LNHDA, CDR2 SQIVND (reference sequence). The CDR3 is 13 amino acids. CDR3 loop: CASSIDPRSGQFF. CDR3 DNA: TGTGCCAGTAGTATAGACCCCCGTTCCGGGCAGTTCTTC.

In DNA, the CDR3 is TGTGCCAGTACCCATCCCGGGAACACTGAAGCTTTCTTT. Translated, it gives CASTHPGNTEAFF. The chain couples TRBV19 to TRBJ1-1; D is unclear. This CDR3 comprises 13 residues. Germline V lookup: CDR1 LNHDA, CDR2 SQIVND (reference sequence). The ends were cut back, 7 bases at V and 1 base at J, with 10 bases in the middle.

In this sample, this clone turned up once. This chain connects TRBV7-9 to TRBJ2-1; TRBD1 matches 10 bases. The germline V gene encodes CDR1 SEHNR and CDR2 FQNEAQ (reference sequence). The CDR3 length is 14 residues. J was trimmed by 2 bases and V by 8 bases; bases with no gene match: 3. Here the CDR3 DNA reads TGTGCCAGCGGGACAGGGGCTCCCTACAATGAGCAGTTCTTC. Translated, it gives CASGTGAPYNEQFF.

The chain carries TRBV7-9 and TRBJ2-7; tentatively, D is TRBD2 (5 bases). The V gene lost 4 bases and the J gene lost 2 bases, with 9 bases spanning the gap. Looked up from germline, CDR1 is SEHNR and CDR2 is FQNEAQ (reference sequence). This CDR3 has 13 amino acids. CDR3 DNA: TGTGCCAGCAGCTCCGCCGGGACCTACGAGCAGTACTTC. Translated, it gives CASSSAGTYEQYF.

The chain has TRBV21-1 and TRBJ2-7; TRBD1 is taken as the D call from the table, unchecked against the DNA. TRBV21-1 represents a pseudogene. This CDR3 is 14 amino acids long. The CDR3 coding sequence is TGTGCCAGCAGCACTCCAGGGGACGAGGACGAGCAGTACTTC. Residues: CASSTPGDEDEQYF.

The chain carries TRBV4-1 and TRBJ2-5; 10 bases fit TRBD2. The CDR3 consists of 18 residues. J was trimmed by 4 bases and V by 0 bases; bases with no gene match: 11. Germline V gives CDR1 MGHRA, CDR2 YSYEKL. CDR3 protein: CASSQDRARAGGLETQYF. In nucleotides, the CDR3 is TGCGCCAGCAGCCAAGATAGGGCTCGAGCGGGAGGGTTAGAGACCCAGTACTTC.

The chain couples TRBV5-8 to TRBJ1-5; 9 positions match TRBD1. V shed 3 bases and J 6 bases; nucleotides not matched to a gene: 7. This CDR3 is 15 amino acids long. The germline gives CDR1 SGHTS, CDR2 YDEGEE. CDR3 in amino acids: CASSSGTGSFQPQHF. Here the CDR3 DNA reads TGTGCCAGCAGCTCTGGGACAGGGAGCTTTCAGCCCCAGCATTTT.

This chain links TRBV5-5 with TRBJ2-2, with 8 positions matching TRBD2. J was trimmed by 2 bases and V by 1 base; bases with no gene match: 4. Germline CDR1 SGHKS, CDR2 YYEKEE (reference sequence). CDR3 size: 16 residues. The CDR3 loop reads CASSLLTSGNTGELFF. The DNA of the CDR3 is TGTGCCAGCAGCTTGCTTACTAGCGGAAACACCGGGGAGCTGTTTTTT.

The rearrangement links TRBV6-1 to TRBJ1-2; D is perhaps TRBD1 (5 bases). Trimming left V 4 bases short and J 5 bases short, with 14 bases between. Germline V gene lookup returns CDR1 MNHNS and CDR2 SASEGT. The CDR3 extends over 14 amino acids. CDR3 sequence reads: CASSGRGAQYGYTF. Here the CDR3 DNA reads TGTGCCAGCAGTGGTAGGGGCGCTCAGTATGGCTACACCTTC.

The sample holds one count of this clone. The gene calls are TRBV5-1 and TRBJ1-5, with unresolved D. The V gene's germline CDR1 is SGHRS and CDR2 YFSETQ. The CDR3 is 13 amino acids. Trimming took off 0 bases at V and 7 bases at J, with 8 bases between the two ends. CDR3 loop: CASSLDYSQPQHF. As DNA, the CDR3 is TGCGCCAGCAGCTTGGACTACTCGCAGCCCCAGCATTTT.

A single count supports this clone. The chain carries TRBV4-1 and TRBJ2-7; TRBD1 matches 9 bases. The CDR3 is 16 amino acids. V lost 4 bases to trimming and J lost 1 base; unmatched junction nucleotides: 8. Per germline, CDR1 MGHRA and CDR2 YSYEKL. The CDR3 loop reads CASSRLQGANSYEQYF. In DNA, the CDR3 is TGCGCCAGCAGCCGCCTACAGGGGGCGAATTCCTACGAGCAGTACTTC.

The rearrangement joins TRBV30 to TRBJ1-1; D possibly corresponds to TRBD1 (5 bases). V lost 2 bases and J 1 base, leaving 14 bases between the germline ends. Germline V CDR1 and CDR2: GTSNPN, SVGIG (reference sequence). The CDR3 sequence is 15 residues long. In DNA, the CDR3 is TGTGCCTGGAGTTGGGGGGGGTTCGCGAACACTGAAGCTTTCTTT. It specifies CAWSWGGFANTEAFF.

The V gene is TRBV7-6, the J gene TRBJ1-1, with D perhaps TRBD1 (5 bases). Per germline, CDR1 SGHVS and CDR2 FNYEAQ. V was pared by 1 base and J by 0 bases, with 12 bases between. The CDR3 sequence is 16 residues long. The CDR3 loop is CASSLEGHRMNTEAFF. CDR3 nucleotide sequence: TGTGCCAGCAGCTTAGAAGGACATCGGATGAACACTGAAGCTTTCTTT.